This T cell receptor (beta chain) derives from a study of T cell responses to AZD1222 COVID-19 vaccine. Study results and caveats: CD4 TCRs linked to vaccination spanned spike, dominating at 160-218 and 743-854. At study baseline, merely five or six AZD1222 recipients were seropositive.

This table comes from immunoSEQ multiplex PCR, and its TCRdb copy is limited to in-frame clones, with some not included. Found here are roughly 100,000 clones, roughly 88% of them singletons; the top ten hold less than 6%. On this clone itself: What it recognizes is unknown.

The CDR3 has 13 residues. Trimming pared 5 bases from V and 6 bases from J, leaving 11 bases between. Sample: peripheral blood, taken on day 0 of AZD1222 vaccination. This clonotype originated in an adult in good health. The rearrangement uses TRBV12-3 or TRBV12-4 and TRBJ2-4; the D is unclear. Here the CDR3 DNA reads TGTGCCAGCAGTCCGGCCGGCGGAAACATTCAGTACTTC. The encoded protein is CASSPAGGNIQYF.